This is a list of T cell receptor beta chains from one sample in a study of post-analysis software for immune sequencing data. TCRdb redid the calling of the PCR reads with MiXCR, one entry per CDR3 protein. This table holds approximately 660,000 distinct CDR3 sequences, roughly three fifths found once. What was sequenced was blood. Source of these receptors: a girl aged 2 to 10 with multiple sclerosis. Each CDR3 is given with its conserved first and last residue.

V gene: TRBV10-3; J gene: TRBJ2-3; CDR3 protein: CAITGSSGLAGADTQYF
V gene: TRBV7-9; J gene: TRBJ1-5; CDR3 protein: CAGSLERTGSRSNQPQHF
V gene: TRBV7-6; J gene: TRBJ2-3; CDR3 protein: CASSFRAGGQFSTDMQYF
V gene: TRBV7-6; J gene: TRBJ2-1; CDR3 protein: CASSFTSGEYNEQFF
V gene: TRBV29-1; J gene: TRBJ2-7; CDR3 protein: CSVRPRSSYEQYF
V gene: TRBV29-1; J gene: TRBJ1-5; CDR3 protein: CSVGITDSNQPQHF
V gene: TRBV29-1; J gene: TRBJ1-1; CDR3 protein: CSVEVLIGTAATEAFF
V gene: TRBV20-1; J gene: TRBJ2-3; CDR3 protein: CSARDRGHSSTDTQYF
V gene: TRBV7-2; J gene: TRBJ2-3; CDR3 protein: CASDLGRLARDTQYF
V gene: TRBV20-1; J gene: TRBJ2-3; CDR3 protein: CSAREALFTDTQYF